The clone carrying this T cell receptor beta chain was recorded many times. Its specificity is not known. These data belong to a study of response to subunit inactivated influenza vaccine. Study observations and caveats: New T cells are recruited in small numbers by each seasonal influenza vaccination, according to the authors' suggestion.

TCRdb ran MiXCR on the RT-PCR reads and lists one entry per CDR3 protein. In the table there are about 540,000 distinct CDR3 sequences, around 15% of which are singletons. The CDR3 totals 15 residues. The germline V gene has CDR1 SGHRS and CDR2 YFSETQ. The V gene lost 0 bases and the J gene lost 5 bases, with 14 bases spanning the gap. The origin of this receptor is a man aged 45-60 years who received an inactivated influenza vaccine. Sequenced material: PBMCs from blood, taken about 13 days after vaccination. The V call is TRBV5-1, the J call TRBJ1-2; D is undetermined. The CDR3 DNA sequence: TGCGCCAGCAGCTTGGACGGACTCGACACTTATGGCTACACCTTC. It encodes CASSLDGLDTYGYTF.